Below, 25 T cell receptor beta chains from the same sample are listed, as sequenced in a study of molecular identifiers for immune sequencing clone quantification. TCRdb re-analysed the PCR reads in MiXCR, keeping a single row per CDR3 protein. The sample has about 640,000 distinct CDR3 sequences; 15% to 20% are singletons. The sequencing sample was made of naive CD8+ T cells from blood, with Jurkat cell RNA spiked in. Subset meaning: FACS-sorted CD8+CD4-CCR7+CD45RA+ naive T cells. Receptor source: a human donor in good health. Some libraries in this study had Jurkat cell RNA spiked in.

This clonotype was detected ten times or more. The CDR3 nucleotides read TGTGCCAGCAGTTTCGGGATAGGCCCAGATACGCAGTATTTT. Protein: CASSFGIGPDTQYF. The chain is built from TRBV27 and TRBJ2-3; a possible D gene is TRBD2 (5 bases). V lost 3 bases to trimming and J lost 4 bases, with 11 bases between them. The CDR3 totals 14 residues. Germline CDR1 and CDR2: MNHEY and SMNVEV (reference sequence).

The table lists this clonotype with many counts. CDR3 DNA: TGTGCCAGCAGCCAAACAGGGCTATCAGATACGCAGTATTTT. Its translation is CASSQTGLSDTQYF. This chain uses TRBV3-1 with TRBJ2-3; a possible D gene is TRBD1 (6 bases). Germline CDR1 reads LGHDT; CDR2 reads YNNKEL (reference sequence). The V end was cut by 2 bases, the J end by 4 bases, with 10 bases between. The CDR3 contains 14 residues.

To note about this clonotype: A read error is possible here, since a much larger clone lies one base away. The J gene is TRBJ1-1, the V gene TRBV4-1, with no clear D. There are 16 residues in the CDR3. The V and J ends lost 5 bases and 1 base respectively, with 17 bases between them. Germline CDR1 is MGHRA and CDR2 is YSYEKL. The CDR3 loop reads CASSLHPRATNTEAFF. CDR3 nucleotide sequence: TGCGCCAGCAGCTTACATCCGAGGGCCACGAACACTGAAGCTTTCTTT.

This clonotype was counted many times. This chain links TRBV6-6 with TRBJ1-1; TRBD1 matches at 8 bases. Germline V CDR1 and CDR2: MNHNY, SVGAGI (reference sequence). After removal of 5 bases from V and 5 bases from J, the junction contained 4 bases not matched to a gene. This CDR3 has 13 amino acids. In DNA form, the CDR3 reads TGTGCCAGCAGTACAGGGGGTATGACTGAAGCTTTCTTT. This translates into CASSTGGMTEAFF.

This clonotype was observed many times. V and J are TRBV5-1 and TRBJ1-2, with D possibly being TRBD1 (5 bases). V lost 1 base and J lost 4, with 11 bases in between. The CDR3 contains 14 residues. The germline gives CDR1 SGHRS, CDR2 YFSETQ. CDR3: CASSLLDISYGYTF. In DNA form, the CDR3 reads TGCGCCAGCAGCTTGTTGGACATATCCTATGGCTACACCTTC.

The sample holds many counts of this clonotype. This rearrangement joins TRBV6-1 to TRBJ2-3, with TRBD1 identical over 7 bases. CDR1 is MNHNS and CDR2 is SASEGT in the germline V gene. Trimming cost V 10 bases and J 0 bases; bases outside gene matches: 7. This CDR3 is built from 14 residues. CDR3 residues: CATTGDLSTDTQYF. The CDR3 DNA follows: TGTGCCACAACAGGGGACCTGAGCACAGATACGCAGTATTTT.

This clonotype was detected ten times or more. The chain recombines TRBV2 with TRBJ2-7, with 7 nucleotides matching TRBD1. The CDR3 loop spans 15 amino acids. Germline V gene sequence: CDR1 SNHLY, CDR2 FYNNEI. The V gene end was trimmed by 4 bases and the J gene end by 4 bases; junction bases not matched to a gene: 10. The CDR3 loop reads CASSVNRDSSYEQYF. DNA for the CDR3: TGTGCCAGCAGTGTAAATCGGGACAGTTCGTACGAGCAGTACTTC.

The rearrangement uses TRBV19 and TRBJ2-3; no definite D call. This CDR3 is built from 13 residues. In germline, CDR1 is LNHDA, CDR2 SQIVND (reference sequence). V was trimmed by 3 bases and J by 6 bases, leaving 10 bases between them. The CDR3 reads CASSILGRDTQYF. CDR3 DNA sequence: TGTGCCAGTAGTATTTTAGGGCGTGATACGCAGTATTTT.

Points on this clonotype: Germline is not matched at one junction end, which may reflect a read error. The chain combines TRBV20-1 with TRBJ2-7, with a weak D call TRBD2 (6 bases). The CDR3 length is 13 residues. Germline CDR1 reads DFQATT; CDR2 reads SNEGSKA (reference sequence). CDR3 nucleotide sequence: TGCAGTGCTAGGCTGCCTAGCGTCTACGAGCGGTACTTC. Translation: CSARLPSVYERYF.

This clonotype was counted at least ten times. V and J are TRBV3-1 and TRBJ2-3, with D uncertain. In germline, CDR1 is LGHDT, CDR2 YNNKEL (reference sequence). V lost 0 bases to trimming and J lost 0 bases, with 16 bases between them. There are 18 residues in the CDR3. The CDR3 DNA sequence: TGTGCCAGCAGCCAAGATACGAGTTTTTTAACTAGCACAGATACGCAGTATTTT. Its translation is CASSQDTSFLTSTDTQYF.

Many counts were recorded for this clonotype. The chain combines TRBV13 with TRBJ2-3, with D possibly being TRBD1 (6 bases). This CDR3 has 16 residues. Per germline, CDR1 PRHDT and CDR2 FYEKMQ (reference sequence). Trimming stripped 5 bases from V and 0 bases from J, with 15 bases between. Here the CDR3 DNA reads TGTGCCAGCAGCCCCAGACAGGAGTCTAGCACAGATACGCAGTATTTT. This codes for CASSPRQESSTDTQYF.

The table lists this clonotype with a few counts. The chain uses TRBV12-3 or TRBV12-4 and TRBJ2-3; possible D gene TRBD2, 5 bases. Deletions cut 5 bases from V and 0 bases from J, with 15 bases between. The CDR3 runs to 16 residues. The CDR3 spells CASSPGRFPSTDTQYF. In DNA form, the CDR3 reads TGTGCCAGCAGTCCGGGAAGATTTCCTAGCACAGATACGCAGTATTTT.

This CDR3 is CASSQGLFGGYPLDEFF. The CDR3 DNA reads TGCGCCAGCAGCCAAGGTCTTTTCGGGGGCTACCCTTTGGATGAGTTCTTC. This chain uses TRBV4-3 with TRBJ2-1; D tentatively reads TRBD1 or TRBD2 (6 bases each). CDR3 size: 17 residues. The germline gives CDR1 LGHNA, CDR2 YSLEER. With 1 base removed from V and 14 bases from J, the gap between germline ends came to 27 bases.

The chain is built from TRBV14 and TRBJ2-7, with D perhaps matching TRBD1 (6 bases). Trimming took off 0 bases at V and 1 base at J, with 19 bases between the two ends. Germline CDR1 and CDR2: SGHDN and FVKESK. The CDR3 covers 18 residues. The CDR3 spells CASSQDWAPGTLSYEQYF. The DNA of the CDR3 is TGTGCCAGCAGCCAAGATTGGGCACCCGGGACATTATCCTACGAGCAGTACTTC.

The chain joins TRBV12-3 or TRBV12-4 to TRBJ2-7, with D unclear. V was clipped by 5 bases and J by 5 bases, with 13 bases between them. The CDR3 extends over 13 amino acids. CDR3 DNA sequence: TGTGCCAGCAGTCCCCGGCCTGGGGACGAGCAGTACTTC. Its protein product is CASSPRPGDEQYF.

This clonotype occurred many times. The rearrangement uses TRBV29-1 and TRBJ2-7, with D hard to call. The CDR3 has 13 residues. V was shortened by 0 bases and J by 0 bases, with 6 bases between the two germline ends. Per germline, CDR1 SQVTM and CDR2 ANQGSEA. The CDR3 sequence is CSVEEGNSYEQYF. In DNA form, the CDR3 reads TGCAGCGTTGAAGAAGGTAACTCCTACGAGCAGTACTTC.

This clonotype was seen at least ten times. V and J are TRBV4-1 and TRBJ2-7; D not resolved. The length of the CDR3 is 14 residues. The germline V and J ends were trimmed by 1 base and 3 bases, with 10 bases remaining between them. Germline CDR1 and CDR2: MGHRA and YSYEKL. The CDR3 here is CASSQGVASYEQYF. CDR3 nucleotides: TGCGCCAGCAGCCAAGGGGTAGCTAGCTACGAGCAGTACTTC.

The V gene is TRBV7-9, the J gene TRBJ2-2; D is unclear. Trimming took 5 bases from V and 6 from J, leaving 10 bases between them. The CDR3 covers 13 residues. Germline values: CDR1 SEHNR, CDR2 FQNEAQ (reference sequence). This CDR3 reads CASSAVVSGELFF. The CDR3 DNA reads as TGTGCCAGCAGCGCCGTAGTATCCGGGGAGCTGTTTTTT.

This clonotype was counted ten times or more. The chain links TRBV18 to TRBJ2-5; 10 nucleotides match TRBD1. Germline V gives CDR1 KGHSH, CDR2 LQKENI. Trimming took 6 bases from V and 3 from J; bases not matched to a gene: 4. The length of the CDR3 is 14 residues. This CDR3 reads CASSLTGGEETQYF. CDR3 bases: TGTGCCAGCTCTCTGACAGGGGGCGAAGAGACCCAGTACTTC.

This clonotype was detected many times. The chain carries TRBV20-1 and TRBJ2-7, with D possibly being TRBD2 (6 bases). The CDR3 is 14 residues long. The germline CDR1 and CDR2 sequences are DFQATT and SNEGSKA (reference sequence). The V and J ends lost 0 bases and 2 bases respectively, with 11 bases between them. Here the CDR3 DNA reads TGCAGTGCTAGAGATTATGCGGGGCCCTACGAGCAGTACTTC. Its translation is CSARDYAGPYEQYF.

Remarks on this clonotype: An end of the junction differs from the germline gene, which may be a read error. The chain carries TRBV19 and TRBJ1-1; unclear D gene. Germline loops: CDR1 LNHDA, CDR2 SQIVND (reference sequence). The CDR3 length is 15 residues. CDR3 nucleotide sequence: TGTGCCAGTACCCCTTTTAGTAGGGCTGACGCTGAAGCTCTCTTT. It is translated as CASTPFSRADAEALF.

This clonotype was detected ten times or more. The rearrangement joins TRBV30 to TRBJ2-7; D could derive from TRBD1 or TRBD2 (5 bases each). The V and J ends lost 0 bases and 3 bases respectively, with 9 bases between them. CDR1 and CDR2 (germline): GTSNPN, SVGIG (reference sequence). The CDR3 contains 13 residues. The CDR3 here is CAWSVGTNYEQYF. CDR3 sequence (DNA): TGTGCCTGGAGTGTAGGGACGAACTACGAGCAGTACTTC. Together with reference TRBV30 and TRBJ2-7, the CDR3 gives the full variable domain: SQTIHQWPATLVQPVGSPLSLECTVEGTSNPNLYWYRQAAGRGLQLLFYSVGIGQISSEVPQNLSASRPQDRQFILSSKKLLLSDSGFYLCAWSVGTNYEQYFGPGTRLTVT.

Notes on this clonotype: Since a much larger clone is just one base distant, this may be a read error. J is TRBJ2-7 and V is TRBV5-3; TRBD2 aligns across 8 bases. TRBV5-3 is an ORF; its function is uncertain. This CDR3 is built from 15 residues. The CDR3 region has the DNA TGTGCCAGCAGCTCCAAGCGGGAGCTACCCTACGAGCAGTACTTC. This sequence encodes CASSSKRELPYEQYF.

This clonotype was seen many times. The chain recombines TRBV5-1 with TRBJ1-1; D is unresolved. Germline V gives CDR1 SGHRS, CDR2 YFSETQ. This CDR3 is 13 amino acids long. With 1 base removed from V and 6 bases from J, the gap between germline ends came to 10 bases. The CDR3 region is CASSLTGFAEAFF. In DNA form, the CDR3 reads TGCGCCAGCAGCTTGACGGGGTTCGCTGAAGCTTTCTTT. Together with reference TRBV5-1 and TRBJ1-1, the CDR3 gives the full variable domain: KAGVTQTPRYLIKTRGQQVTLSCSPISGHRSVSWYQQTPGQGLQFLFEYFSETQRNKGNFPGRFSGRQFSNSRSEMNVSTLELGDSALYLCASSLTGFAEAFFGQGTRLTVV.

Ten or more counts support this clonotype. The chain's CDR3 is CASSLGQENHNEQFF. In nucleotides, the CDR3 is TGTGCCAGCAGCTTAGGACAGGAGAATCACAATGAGCAGTTCTTC. The chain links TRBV7-9 to TRBJ2-1; perhaps TRBD1 as D (6 bases). CDR3 size: 15 residues. V was shortened by 1 base and J by 5 bases, with 12 bases between the two germline ends. Germline CDR1 SEHNR, CDR2 FQNEAQ (reference sequence).